This TCR beta chain was recorded in a study of CD8 T cells in Susac syndrome. About the research overall: Patients with Susac syndrome were therapy-naive, treated with corticosteroids, or treated with intravenous immunoglobulin alone when blood was collected.

The RNA input was roughly 0.45 to 1 ug, and it was reverse transcribed with random hexamers. TCRdb recomputed calls from the immunoSEQ multiplex PCR reads with MiXCR, one row per CDR3 protein. The sample carries 95,000 to 150,000 distinct CDR3 sequences, roughly 95% recorded once. CD8+ and CD4+ T cells taken from blood had their TCR beta sequenced. This CDR3 region has 13 residues. Germline V gene lookup returns CDR1 SEHNR and CDR2 FQNEAQ (reference sequence). The V gene lost 5 bases and the J gene lost 13 bases, with 18 bases spanning the gap. The source material was CD4+ T cells from PBMCs. The rearrangement uses TRBV7-9 and TRBJ1-5; D may be TRBD1 (6 bases). This clonotype was sampled from a human donor with Susac syndrome. The CDR3 DNA follows: TGTGCCAGCAGCCCCCAGTTGGGGGGGCGGCAGCATTTT. Encoded protein: CASSPQLGGRQHF. The whole variable domain, remainder taken from reference TRBV7-9 and TRBJ1-5, is DTGVSQNPRHKITKRGQNVTFRCDPISEHNRLYWYRQTLGQGPEFLTYFQNEAQLEKSRLLSDRFSAERPKGSFSTLEIQRTEQGDSAMYLCASSPQLGGRQHFGDGTRLSIL.